A single sample is the source of the 9 T cell receptor beta chains below, sequenced in a study of T cell repertoires in cytomegalovirus infection (dated 2019 in TCRdb). Reads for this sample came from an Illumina HiSeq 1500. TCRdb trimmed public reads at Q25 via fastp, called clones via MiXCR and kept in-frame beta chains. Each entry merges the rows of one CDR3 protein and shows their most common DNA and genes. Recorded for this sample are approximately 240,000 distinct CDR3 sequences; around 12% of them occurred a single time. The ten largest clones represent 1.5% to 2% of the sample. The sequencing input was PBMCs. These TCRs come from a human donor in good health (CMV status not recorded). Some clones in this sample may be carry-over from other donors' samples.

This clonotype occurred many times. The chain joins TRBV11-2 to TRBJ2-5, with D perhaps matching TRBD1 or TRBD2 (5 bases each). CDR3 size: 14 residues. Germline V gives CDR1 SGHAT, CDR2 FQNNGV. Trimming removed 0 bases from V and 5 bases from J, with 10 bases in between. The CDR3: CASSLDLGVETQYF. The CDR3 DNA reads as TGTGCCAGCAGCTTAGATCTGGGGGTGGAGACCCAGTACTTC.

The chain combines TRBV19 with TRBJ1-1, with D maybe TRBD1 (5 bases). V was pared by 3 bases and J by 1 base, with 9 bases between. Germline assignment: CDR1 LNHDA and CDR2 SQIVND (reference sequence). The CDR3 covers 14 residues. CDR3 loop: CASSMRGTNTEAFF. For the CDR3, the DNA is TGTGCCAGTAGTATGAGGGGTACGAACACTGAAGCTTTCTTT.

This clonotype was picked up a small number of times. The J gene is TRBJ2-1, the V gene TRBV29-1, with 11 bases matching TRBD2. This CDR3 is built from 19 residues. The V and J ends lost 4 bases and 0 bases, in that order; junction bases with no gene match: 14. Germline CDR1 and CDR2: SQVTM and ANQGSEA. CDR3 sequence reads: CSVASGVSGGAVSYNEQFF. Here the CDR3 DNA reads TGCAGCGTTGCTTCGGGGGTTAGCGGGGGGGCGGTCTCCTACAATGAGCAGTTCTTC.

This clonotype appeared a few times. This may arise from a read error, as a much more abundant clone is one base away. This sequence joins TRBV5-6 and TRBJ1-1, with 8 bases identical to TRBD1. Trimming at V came to 4 bases and at J to 4 bases, leaving 3 bases not matched to a gene. CDR3 length: 13 amino acids. CDR1 and CDR2 from the germline V gene are SGHDT and YYEEEE. CDR3 in DNA: TGTGCCAGCAGCAACACAGGGGGCACTGAAGCTTTCTTT. Protein product: CASSNTGGTEAFF.

The chain carries TRBV2 and TRBJ2-3, with a weak D call TRBD1 (6 bases). V was clipped by 6 bases and J by 4 bases, with 14 bases between them. The CDR3 runs to 14 residues. From germline, CDR1 is SNHLY and CDR2 FYNNEI. As DNA, the CDR3 is TGTGCCAGCAGAACGACAGGAGTGCCAGATACGCAGTATTTT. Translated, it gives CASRTTGVPDTQYF.

The chain joins TRBV5-6 to TRBJ2-7, with TRBD2 matching 9 bases. This CDR3 region has 14 residues. The germline CDR1 and CDR2 sequences are SGHDT and YYEEEE. V shed 3 bases and J 6 bases; nucleotides not matched to a gene: 7. This CDR3 is CASSWGTAGGEQYF. CDR3 bases: TGTGCCAGCAGCTGGGGTACAGCGGGAGGCGAGCAGTACTTC.

The chain uses TRBV25-1 and TRBJ1-5; tentative D call: TRBD1 (6 bases). The V gene lost 2 bases and the J gene lost 3 bases, with 14 bases spanning the gap. The CDR3 contains 16 residues. Germline V gene data show CDR1 as MGHDK and CDR2 as SYGVNS. The CDR3: CASSEGTGGPNQPQHF. As DNA, the CDR3 is TGTGCCAGCAGTGAAGGAACGGGGGGCCCCAATCAGCCCCAGCATTTT. Filled out from reference TRBV25-1 and TRBJ1-5, the complete variable domain reads EADIYQTPRYLVIGTGKKITLECSQTMGHDKMYWYQQDPGMELHLIHYSYGVNSTEKGDLSSESTVSRIRTEHFPLTLESARPSHTSQYLCASSEGTGGPNQPQHFGDGTRLSIL.

The chain couples TRBV29-1 to TRBJ1-2; no reliable D call. The CDR3 sequence is 12 residues long. The V gene's germline CDR1 is SQVTM and CDR2 ANQGSEA. Trimming removed 4 bases at V and 2 bases at J, with 8 bases between. The DNA of the CDR3 is TGCAGCGTTGTTGTCCAAAACTATGGCTACACCTTC. Translation: CSVVVQNYGYTF.

The rearrangement links TRBV29-1 to TRBJ2-7; 10 positions agree with TRBD1. This CDR3 contains 13 residues. With V trimmed by 3 bases and J by 7 bases, 6 bases remained unmatched. CDR1 and CDR2 from the germline V gene are SQVTM and ANQGSEA. CDR3 DNA: TGCAGCGTTGAGGGGGACAGGGGAGATGAGCAGTACTTC. Residues: CSVEGDRGDEQYF.